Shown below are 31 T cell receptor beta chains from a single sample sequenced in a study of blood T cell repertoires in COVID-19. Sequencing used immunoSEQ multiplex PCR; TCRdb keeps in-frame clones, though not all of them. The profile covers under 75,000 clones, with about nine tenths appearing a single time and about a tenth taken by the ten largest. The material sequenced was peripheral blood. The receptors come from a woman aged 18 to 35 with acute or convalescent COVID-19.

CDR3 DNA: TGTGCCTGGAGTGTACTAGCGCAAGAGACCCAGTACTTC. Protein product: CAWSVLAQETQYF. The V gene is TRBV30, the J gene TRBJ2-5; 7 nucleotides agree with TRBD2. This CDR3 region has 13 residues. Trimming took 0 bases from V and 2 from J; bases not matched to a gene: 0. The V gene's germline CDR1 is GTSNPN and CDR2 SVGIG (reference sequence).

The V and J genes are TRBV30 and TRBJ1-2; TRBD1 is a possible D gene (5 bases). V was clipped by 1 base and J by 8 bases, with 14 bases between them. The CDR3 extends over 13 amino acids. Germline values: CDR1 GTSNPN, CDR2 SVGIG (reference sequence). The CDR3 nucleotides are TGTGCCTGGAGTGGGGGGGACGGTGGCGGCTACACCTTC. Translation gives CAWSGGDGGGYTF. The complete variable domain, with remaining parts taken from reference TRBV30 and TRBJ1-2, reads SQTIHQWPATLVQPVGSPLSLECTVEGTSNPNLYWYRQAAGRGLQLLFYSVGIGQISSEVPQNLSASRPQDRQFILSSKKLLLSDSGFYLCAWSGGDGGGYTFGSGTRLTVV.

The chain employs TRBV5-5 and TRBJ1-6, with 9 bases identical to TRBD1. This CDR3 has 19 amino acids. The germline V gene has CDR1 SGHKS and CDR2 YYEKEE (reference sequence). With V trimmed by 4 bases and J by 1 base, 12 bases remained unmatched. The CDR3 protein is CASSHGQGSGVSYNSPLHF. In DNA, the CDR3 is TGTGCCAGCAGCCACGGACAGGGGTCGGGAGTGTCCTATAATTCACCCCTCCACTTT.

CDR3 protein: CASSEPRAELSSYNEQFF. CDR3 coding DNA: TGTGCCAGCAGTGAACCCAGGGCAGAATTGAGCTCCTACAATGAGCAGTTCTTC. This sequence joins TRBV25-1 and TRBJ2-1; D might be TRBD1 (5 bases). Trimming took off 2 bases at V and 0 bases at J, with 17 bases between the two ends. CDR1 and CDR2 from the germline V gene are MGHDK and SYGVNS. This CDR3 has 18 amino acids.

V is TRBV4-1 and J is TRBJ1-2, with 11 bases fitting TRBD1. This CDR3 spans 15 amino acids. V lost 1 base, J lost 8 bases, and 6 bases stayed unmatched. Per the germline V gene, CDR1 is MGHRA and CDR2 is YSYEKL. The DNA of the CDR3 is TGCGCCAGCAGCCAAGCGGGGACAGGGGGGTACGGCTACACCTTC. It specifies CASSQAGTGGYGYTF.

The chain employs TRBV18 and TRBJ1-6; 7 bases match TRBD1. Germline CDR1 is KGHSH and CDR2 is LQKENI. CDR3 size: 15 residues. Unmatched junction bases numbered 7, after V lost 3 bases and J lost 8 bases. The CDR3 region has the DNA TGTGCCAGCTCACCGGGACAGATAAAGGATTCACCCCTCCACTTT. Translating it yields CASSPGQIKDSPLHF.

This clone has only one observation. Written as DNA, the CDR3 is TGTGCCAGCAGCCTTAGCGGGGGGTGGACAGATACGCAGTATTTT. Residues: CASSLSGGWTDTQYF. V is TRBV5-4 and J is TRBJ2-3, with 10 bases fitting TRBD2. CDR1 is SGHNT and CDR2 is YYREEE in the germline V gene (reference sequence). The CDR3 is made up of 15 amino acids. The J segment lost 3 bases and the V segment lost 4 bases, leaving 5 bases of the junction unmatched.

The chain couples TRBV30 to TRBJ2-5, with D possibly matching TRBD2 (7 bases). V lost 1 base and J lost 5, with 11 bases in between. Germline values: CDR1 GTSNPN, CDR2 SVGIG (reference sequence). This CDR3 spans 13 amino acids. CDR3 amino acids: CAWSGGGRETQYF. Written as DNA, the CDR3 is TGTGCCTGGAGTGGCGGGGGCCGGGAGACCCAGTACTTC.

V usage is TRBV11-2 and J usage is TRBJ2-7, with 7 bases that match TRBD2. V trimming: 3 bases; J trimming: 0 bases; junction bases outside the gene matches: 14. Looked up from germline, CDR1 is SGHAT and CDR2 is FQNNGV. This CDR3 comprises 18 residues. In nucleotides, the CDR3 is TGTGCCAGCAGCTTCCCACGACTAGCACGGGGGAGCTCCTACGAGCAGTACTTC. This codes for CASSFPRLARGSSYEQYF.

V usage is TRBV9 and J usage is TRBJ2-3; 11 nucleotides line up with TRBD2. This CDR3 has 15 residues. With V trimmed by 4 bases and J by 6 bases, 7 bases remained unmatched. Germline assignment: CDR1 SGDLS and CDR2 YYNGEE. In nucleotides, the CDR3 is TGTGCCAGCAGCCGACTAGCGGGGCTTCCGGATACGCAGTATTTT. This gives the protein CASSRLAGLPDTQYF.

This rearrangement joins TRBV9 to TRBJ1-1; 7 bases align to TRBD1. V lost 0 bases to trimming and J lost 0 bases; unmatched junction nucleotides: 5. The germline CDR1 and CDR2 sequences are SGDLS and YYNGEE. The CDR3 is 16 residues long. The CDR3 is CASSVEGGDLNTEAFF. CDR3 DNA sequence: TGTGCCAGCAGCGTAGAAGGGGGCGACTTGAACACTGAAGCTTTCTTT. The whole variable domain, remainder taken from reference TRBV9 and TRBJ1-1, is DSGVTQTPKHLITATGQRVTLRCSPRSGDLSVYWYQQSLDQGLQFLIQYYNGEERAKGNILERFSAQQFPDLHSELNLSSLELGDSALYFCASSVEGGDLNTEAFFGQGTRLTVV.

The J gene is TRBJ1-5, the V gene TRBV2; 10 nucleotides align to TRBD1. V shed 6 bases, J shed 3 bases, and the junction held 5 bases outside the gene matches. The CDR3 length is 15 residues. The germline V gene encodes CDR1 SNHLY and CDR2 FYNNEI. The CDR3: CASRGGQGINQPQHF. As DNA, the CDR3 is TGTGCCAGCAGGGGGGGACAGGGGATCAATCAGCCCCAGCATTTT.

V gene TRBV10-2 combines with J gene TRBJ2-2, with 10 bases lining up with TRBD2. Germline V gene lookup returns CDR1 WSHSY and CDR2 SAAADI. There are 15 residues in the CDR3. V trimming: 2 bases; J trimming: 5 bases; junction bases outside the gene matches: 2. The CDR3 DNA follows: TGCGCCAGCAGTGAGAAGACTAGCGGGACCGGGGAGCTGTTTTTT. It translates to CASSEKTSGTGELFF.

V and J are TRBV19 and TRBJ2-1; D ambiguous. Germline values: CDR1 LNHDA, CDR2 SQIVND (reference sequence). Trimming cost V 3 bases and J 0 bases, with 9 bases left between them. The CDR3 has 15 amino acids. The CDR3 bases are TGTGCCAGTAGTATCAGAGGAAGCTCCTACAATGAGCAGTTCTTC. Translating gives CASSIRGSSYNEQFF.

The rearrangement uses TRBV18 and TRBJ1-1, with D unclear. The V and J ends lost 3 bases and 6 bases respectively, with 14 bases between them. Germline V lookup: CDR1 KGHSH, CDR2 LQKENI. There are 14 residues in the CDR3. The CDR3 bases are TGTGCCAGCTCACCCCCAGGCGTTGGCGCTGAAGCTTTCTTT. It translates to CASSPPGVGAEAFF.

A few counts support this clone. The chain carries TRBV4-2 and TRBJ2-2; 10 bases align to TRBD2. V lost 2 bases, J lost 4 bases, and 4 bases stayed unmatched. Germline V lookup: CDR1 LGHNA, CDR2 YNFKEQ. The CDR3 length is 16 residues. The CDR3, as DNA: TGTGCCAGCAGCCAATCGGCTAGCGGGGGCACCGGGGAGCTGTTTTTT. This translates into CASSQSASGGTGELFF.

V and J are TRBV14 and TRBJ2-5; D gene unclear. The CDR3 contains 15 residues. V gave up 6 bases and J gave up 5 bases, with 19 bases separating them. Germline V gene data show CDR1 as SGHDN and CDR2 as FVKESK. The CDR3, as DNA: TGTGCCAGCAGTCATGTCTTCGGAGCCCAGGAGACCCAGTACTTC. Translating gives CASSHVFGAQETQYF.

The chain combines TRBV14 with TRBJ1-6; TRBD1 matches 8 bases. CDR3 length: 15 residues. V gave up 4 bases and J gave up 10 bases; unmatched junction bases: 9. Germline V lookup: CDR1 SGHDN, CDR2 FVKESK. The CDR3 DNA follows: TGTGCCAGCAGCCGTAGACAGGGGTTACACTCACCCCTCCACTTT. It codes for CASSRRQGLHSPLHF.

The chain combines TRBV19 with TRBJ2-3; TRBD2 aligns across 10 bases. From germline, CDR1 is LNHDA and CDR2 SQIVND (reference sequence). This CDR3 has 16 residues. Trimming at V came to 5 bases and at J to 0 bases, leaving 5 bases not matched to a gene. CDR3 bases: TGTGCCAGTAGTGCGGGACTAGCGTTCAGCACAGATACGCAGTATTTT. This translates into CASSAGLAFSTDTQYF. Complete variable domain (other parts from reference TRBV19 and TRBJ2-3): DGGITQSPKYLFRKEGQNVTLSCEQNLNHDAMYWYRQDPGQGLRLIYYSQIVNDFQKGDIAEGYSVSREKKESFPLTVTSAQKNPTAFYLCASSAGLAFSTDTQYFGPGTRLTVL.

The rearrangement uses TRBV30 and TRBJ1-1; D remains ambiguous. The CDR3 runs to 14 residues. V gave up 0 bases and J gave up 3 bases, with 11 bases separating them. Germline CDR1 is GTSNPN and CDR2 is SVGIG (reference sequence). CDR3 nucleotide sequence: TGTGCCTGGAGTGTCCAGACGGGATACACTGAAGCTTTCTTT. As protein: CAWSVQTGYTEAFF.

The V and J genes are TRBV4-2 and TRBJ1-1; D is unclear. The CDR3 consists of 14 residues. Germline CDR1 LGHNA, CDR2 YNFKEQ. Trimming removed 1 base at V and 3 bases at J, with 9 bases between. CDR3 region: CASSQVLGDTEAFF. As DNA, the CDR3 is TGTGCCAGCAGCCAAGTCCTCGGAGACACTGAAGCTTTCTTT.

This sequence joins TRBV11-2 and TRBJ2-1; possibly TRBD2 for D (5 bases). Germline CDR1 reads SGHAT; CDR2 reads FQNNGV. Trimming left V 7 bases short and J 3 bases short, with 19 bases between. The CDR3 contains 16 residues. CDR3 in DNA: TGTGCCAGCAAAGACGGCGGGCGGATGAACTACAATGAGCAGTTCTTC. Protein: CASKDGGRMNYNEQFF. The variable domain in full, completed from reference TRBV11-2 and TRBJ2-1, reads EAGVAQSPRYKIIEKRQSVAFWCNPISGHATLYWYQQILGQGPKLLIQFQNNGVVDDSQLPKDRFSAERLKGVDSTLKIQPAKLEDSAVYLCASKDGGRMNYNEQFFGPGTRLTVL.

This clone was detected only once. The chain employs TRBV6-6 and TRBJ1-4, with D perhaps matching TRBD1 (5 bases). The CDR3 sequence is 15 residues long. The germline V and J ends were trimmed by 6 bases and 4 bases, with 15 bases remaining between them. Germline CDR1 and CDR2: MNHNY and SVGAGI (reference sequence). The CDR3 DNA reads TGTGCCAGCAGACCCGAAGGGGACTTTAATGAAAAACTGTTTTTT. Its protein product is CASRPEGDFNEKLFF.

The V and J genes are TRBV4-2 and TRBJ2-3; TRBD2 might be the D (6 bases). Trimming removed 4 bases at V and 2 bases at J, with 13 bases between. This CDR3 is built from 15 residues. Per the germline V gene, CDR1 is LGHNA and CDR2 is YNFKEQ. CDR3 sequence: CASSLTGGYTDTQYF. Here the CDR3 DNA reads TGTGCCAGCAGCCTGACCGGAGGGTACACAGATACGCAGTATTTT.

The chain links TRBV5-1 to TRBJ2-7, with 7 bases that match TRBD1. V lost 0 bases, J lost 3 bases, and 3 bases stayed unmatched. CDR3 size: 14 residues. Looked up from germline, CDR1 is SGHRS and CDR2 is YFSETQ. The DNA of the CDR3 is TGCGCCAGCAGCTTGGCCGGGACAGACTACGAGCAGTACTTC. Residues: CASSLAGTDYEQYF.

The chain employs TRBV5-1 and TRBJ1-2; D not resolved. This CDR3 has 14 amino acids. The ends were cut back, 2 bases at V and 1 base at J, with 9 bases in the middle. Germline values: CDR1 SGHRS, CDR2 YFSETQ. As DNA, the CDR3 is TGCGCCAGCAGCTTTGGAGGCAGTAACTATGGCTACACCTTC. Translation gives CASSFGGSNYGYTF.

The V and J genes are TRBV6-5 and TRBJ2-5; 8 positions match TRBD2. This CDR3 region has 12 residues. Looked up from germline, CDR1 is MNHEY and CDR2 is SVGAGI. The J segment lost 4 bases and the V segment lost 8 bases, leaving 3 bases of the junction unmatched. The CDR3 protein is CASGRGGETQYF. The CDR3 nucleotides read TGTGCCAGCGGCCGGGGGGGAGAGACCCAGTACTTC.

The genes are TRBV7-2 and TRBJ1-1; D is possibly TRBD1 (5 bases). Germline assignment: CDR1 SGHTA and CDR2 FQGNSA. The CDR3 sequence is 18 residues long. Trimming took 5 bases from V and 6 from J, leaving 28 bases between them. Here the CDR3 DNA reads TGTGCCAGCAGCCCGGAAGCGCTTTTTGGGGGGGGTCGCGCTGAAGCTTTCTTT. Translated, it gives CASSPEALFGGGRAEAFF.

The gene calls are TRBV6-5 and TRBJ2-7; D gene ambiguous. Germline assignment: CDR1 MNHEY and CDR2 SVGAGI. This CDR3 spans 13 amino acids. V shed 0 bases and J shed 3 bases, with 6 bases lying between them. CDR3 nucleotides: TGTGCCAGCAGTTACTCGGCGGACTACGAGCAGTACTTC. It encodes CASSYSADYEQYF.

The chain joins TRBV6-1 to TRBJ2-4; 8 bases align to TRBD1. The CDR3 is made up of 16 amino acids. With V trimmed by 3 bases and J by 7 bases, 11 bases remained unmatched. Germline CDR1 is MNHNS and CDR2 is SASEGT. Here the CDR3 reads CASSEGSGGRGNIQYF. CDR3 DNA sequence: TGTGCCAGCAGTGAGGGGTCAGGGGGCAGGGGTAACATTCAGTACTTC.

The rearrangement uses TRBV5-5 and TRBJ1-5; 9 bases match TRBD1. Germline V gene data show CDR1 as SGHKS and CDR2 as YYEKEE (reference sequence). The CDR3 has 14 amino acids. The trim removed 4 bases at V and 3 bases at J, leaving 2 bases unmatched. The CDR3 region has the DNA TGTGCCAGCAGCGGGGACAGGGACAATCAGCCCCAGCATTTT. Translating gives CASSGDRDNQPQHF.